The TCR beta chain under discussion was sequenced for a study of shared clonotypes between healthy human individuals. The study's findings and limits: Compared with clonotypes that all four donors shared, non-shared clonotypes had lower generation probabilities.

A word on this clone: As yet, its antigen is unknown.

Investigators spread the genomic DNA of each subset evenly over several immunoSEQ plates. The table came from immunoSEQ multiplex PCR; TCRdb's copy has only in-frame clones and leaves some out. This sample has 2.5 million or so clones; approximately 94% occur once, and the top ten carry about 0.13%. The donor cohort consisted entirely of Caucasian adults residing in Nashville, Tennessee. A split of CD4+ cells into CD45RA+ naive and CD45RA-negative memory subsets was performed. Trimming took off 8 bases at V and 8 bases at J, with 22 bases between the two ends. CDR3 size: 15 residues. CDR1 is MDHEN, CDR2 SYDVKM, per germline.

This TCR derives from a man aged 18-30 years in good health. The sequencing sample was made of naive CD4+ T cells sorted from blood. Subset specified: CD45RA+ positively selected. V and J are TRBV28 and TRBJ2-1, with a weak D call TRBD2 (7 bases). Here the CDR3 reads CASHLQTGGRDEQFF. The CDR3 DNA is TGTGCCAGCCATCTACAAACGGGGGGCAGAGATGAGCAGTTCTTC. Full variable domain (outside the CDR3, taken from reference TRBV28 and TRBJ2-1): DVKVTQSSRYLVKRTGEKVFLECVQDMDHENMFWYRQDPGLGLRLIYFSYDVKMKEKGDIPEGYSVSREKKERFSLILESASTNQTSMYLCASHLQTGGRDEQFFGPGTRLTVL.